A selection of T cell receptor beta chains follows, all from one sample in a study of blood T cells in healthy people across ages. Via MiXCR, TCRdb re-called the 5' RACE reads, giving one row per CDR3 protein. The sample records some 1.5 million distinct CDR3 sequences, approximately 43% being singletons. Source material: blood. Receptors originate from a woman aged 18-29 years in good health. Each CDR3 is given with its conserved first and last residue. D genes are given only for firm matches. Rows give clone size only sometimes, using once, few, many, or a class for an expanded clone.

j_call,d_call,clone_size,v_call,cdr3_nt,cdr3_aa
TRBJ1-2,-,-,TRBV3-1,TGTGCCAGCAGCCATTCATCCGGGACGAACTATGGCTACACCTTC,CASSHSSGTNYGYTF
TRBJ2-7,-,-,TRBV27,TGTGCCAGCGCAACTTTCGCGGGTCGCTACGAGCAGTACTTC,CASATFAGRYEQYF
TRBJ2-3,-,-,TRBV20-1,TGCAGTGCTAATCCGGTAGCGGTTAGCATAGATACGCAGTATTTT,CSANPVAVSIDTQYF
TRBJ1-1,TRBD1,-,TRBV5-1,TGCGCCAGCAGCCTCAGGGGGTCTCCCCCTGAAGCTTTCTTT,CASSLRGSPPEAFF
TRBJ2-7,TRBD2,-,TRBV20-1,TGCAGTGCTAGGAGGACTAGGACGTCCCGATCGATTATATACGAGCAGTACTTC,CSARRTRTSRSIIYEQYF
TRBJ1-1,-,-,TRBV30,TGTGCCTGGGGGGTCTTGGGTGAAGCTTTCTTT,CAWGVLGEAFF
TRBJ2-3,-,-,TRBV20-1,TGCAGTGCCCCTAGAGCGGTTAGCACAGATACGCAGTATTTT,CSAPRAVSTDTQYF
TRBJ2-3,TRBD2,-,TRBV5-1,TGCGCCAGCAGCTTGATCTCCGGGACTAGCGGGGGGACAGATACGCAGTATTTT,CASSLISGTSGGTDTQYF
TRBJ1-5,-,few,TRBV3-1,TGTGCCAGCAGCCAGGAGTCGGGACAATATAGCAATCAGCCCCAGCATTTT,CASSQESGQYSNQPQHF
TRBJ2-3,TRBD1,-,TRBV18,TGTGCCAGCTCACCCAGGGCCGGGACAGGGGCGTCCACAGATACGCAGTATTTT,CASSPRAGTGASTDTQYF
TRBJ2-1,-,-,TRBV27,TGTGCCAGCAGTTTGTCCGGCGGGCGACAGTTCTTC,CASSLSGGRQFF
TRBJ2-3,-,many,TRBV5-1,TGCGCCAGCAGCCCTGACAGCACAGATACGCAGTATTTT,CASSPDSTDTQYF
TRBJ1-2,TRBD1,-,TRBV6-6,TGTGCCAGCAGTTTAACTCGGGACAGGGACTATGGCTACACCTTC,CASSLTRDRDYGYTF
TRBJ1-1,TRBD1,few,TRBV18,TGTGCCAGCTCACCCCGACCGGGACAGGGGAACACTGAAGCTTTCTTT,CASSPRPGQGNTEAFF
TRBJ2-3,-,-,TRBV6-1,TGTGCCAGCAGTGAGTACGGCGCTGATACGCAGTATTTT,CASSEYGADTQYF
TRBJ1-5,TRBD1,-,TRBV19,TGTGCCAGTAAATCGGGACAGTATAGCAATCAGCCCCAGCATTTT,CASKSGQYSNQPQHF
TRBJ1-1,-,-,TRBV27,TGTGCCAGCAGTCCCGGGGAGTTCACTGAAGCTTTCTTT,CASSPGEFTEAFF
TRBJ1-2,TRBD1,-,TRBV2,TGTGCCAGCAGTGAATCCGGGACAGGGAATGGCTACACCTTC,CASSESGTGNGYTF
TRBJ2-7,-,-,TRBV6-5,TGTGCCAGCAGTTCCCCGAATCTTTACGAGCAGTACTTC,CASSSPNLYEQYF
TRBJ2-7,-,few,TRBV25-1,TGTGCCAGCATGGCGCCAGGGACATACTCCTACGAGCAGTACTTC,CASMAPGTYSYEQYF
TRBJ2-1,TRBD1,few,TRBV5-1,TGCGCCAGCACCGGGACAGGGGGCAATGAGCAGTTCTTC,CASTGTGGNEQFF
TRBJ2-7,-,-,TRBV12-3/TRBV12-4,TGTGCCAGCAGCCTGATGGCGGGGGCTAACAATGAGCAGTACTTC,CASSLMAGANNEQYF
TRBJ2-7,-,-,TRBV20-1,TGCAGTGCTAAAGCAGGGCGGAGGTACGAGCAGTACTTC,CSAKAGRRYEQYF
TRBJ2-4,-,-,TRBV2,TGTGCCAGCATGGGGTGGCGCCTTGAAAAGCAGTACTTC,CASMGWRLEKQYF
TRBJ1-2,-,few,TRBV7-2,TGTGCCAGCAGCTTAGCTCTCGGACAGCAAACGAGCTATGGCTACACCTTC,CASSLALGQQTSYGYTF
TRBJ1-1,-,-,TRBV9,TGTGCCAGCGGGCCGGGACACCTTAACACTGAAGCTTTCTTT,CASGPGHLNTEAFF
TRBJ2-7,-,few,TRBV11-2,TGTGCCAGCAGCTTATGGAGGGGAACCACCTACGAGCAGTACTTC,CASSLWRGTTYEQYF
TRBJ2-1,-,-,TRBV5-1,TGCGCCAGCAGAGGTCGGGAGAGCTCCTACAATGAGCAGTTCTTC,CASRGRESSYNEQFF
TRBJ1-1,-,-,TRBV12-3/TRBV12-4,TGTGCCAGCAGTTTTGATGGGAGTAGAGCTTTCTTT,CASSFDGSRAFF
TRBJ2-1,TRBD2,few,TRBV4-3,TGCGCCAGCAGCAAGGGTGGAGCGGGAGCCTACAATGAGCAGTTCTTC,CASSKGGAGAYNEQFF
TRBJ2-5,-,-,TRBV28,TGTGCCAGCGGCCGGGATGAGCAGTACTTC,CASGRDEQYF